Detailed here is one TCR beta chain. What it binds is unknown. The PCR had 60 Vbeta and 13 Jbeta primers. Assay used: immunoSEQ multiplex PCR; TCRdb lists only in-frame clones, some missing. The listing contains fewer than 95,000 clones. This sample was included in a study of cytomegalovirus exposure and HLA in healthy donors. Study in general: Approximately 180 million T cells yielded around 120 million unique TCR beta sequences in earlier analysis. Study-wide findings and caveats: In vitro checks showed that a few CMV-associated chains really do target CMV antigens.

The CDR3 totals 14 residues. Germline assignment: CDR1 MDHEN and CDR2 SYDVKM. V was trimmed by 1 base and J by 13 bases, leaving 14 bases between them. The chain is built from TRBV28 and TRBJ1-6; TRBD1 might be the D (5 bases). The sample consisted of PBMCs. The clonotype originates from a woman in her forties in good health and CMV-seropositive. The CDR3 region is CASSLLGSGRPLHF. Written as DNA, the CDR3 is TGTGCCAGCAGTTTATTAGGGTCAGGGAGGCCCCTCCACTTT.